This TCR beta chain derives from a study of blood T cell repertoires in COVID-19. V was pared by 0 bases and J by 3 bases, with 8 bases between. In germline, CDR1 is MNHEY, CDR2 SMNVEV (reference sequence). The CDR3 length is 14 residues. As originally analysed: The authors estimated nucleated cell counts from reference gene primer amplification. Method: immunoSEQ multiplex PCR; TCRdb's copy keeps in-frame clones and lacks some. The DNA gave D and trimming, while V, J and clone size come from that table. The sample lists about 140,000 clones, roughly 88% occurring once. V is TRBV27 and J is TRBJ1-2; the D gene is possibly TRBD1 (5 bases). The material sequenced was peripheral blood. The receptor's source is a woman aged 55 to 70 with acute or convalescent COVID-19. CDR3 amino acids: CASSLSGGDYGYTF. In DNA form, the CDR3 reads TGTGCCAGCAGTTTATCTGGGGGGGACTATGGCTACACCTTC.